The 6 T cell receptor beta chains reported below all come from one sample, sequenced in a study of blood T cell repertoires in COVID-19. Sequenced by immunoSEQ multiplex PCR; TCRdb stores in-frame clones only, minus some. Among 250,000 to 350,000 clones, roughly 91% were seen once, and the ten largest hold approximately 2%. The material sequenced was PBMCs or T cells enriched from blood (not recorded which). These receptors all come from a woman aged 55-70 years in a cohort exposed to, infected with or recovered from COVID-19 (not recorded which).

V usage is TRBV12-3 or TRBV12-4 and J usage is TRBJ1-2; D remains unclear. The V gene lost 3 bases and the J gene lost 2 bases, with 7 bases spanning the gap. The CDR3 contains 13 residues. CDR3: CASSFRENYGYTF. CDR3 bases: TGTGCCAGCAGTTTTCGGGAAAACTATGGCTACACCTTC.

The chain couples TRBV28 to TRBJ1-5; no clear D gene. The CDR3 totals 13 residues. In germline, CDR1 is MDHEN, CDR2 SYDVKM. V was cut by 6 bases and J by 4 bases, with 10 bases left in between. The CDR3 DNA reads as TGTGCCAGCAGGTCTCCTTTGAATCAGCCCCAGCATTTT. It is translated as CASRSPLNQPQHF.

The chain uses TRBV9 and TRBJ1-1; D call uncertain. CDR1 and CDR2 from the germline V gene are SGDLS and YYNGEE. V lost 1 base and J 2 bases, leaving 6 bases between the germline ends. The CDR3 is made up of 13 amino acids. CDR3 in DNA: TGTGCCAGCAGCGTATCAGGCAACACTGAAGCTTTCTTT. Protein sequence: CASSVSGNTEAFF.

The V call is TRBV28, the J call TRBJ1-5; TRBD1 matches 10 bases. The CDR3 is made up of 18 amino acids. Looked up from germline, CDR1 is MDHEN and CDR2 is SYDVKM. The V and J ends lost 5 bases and 11 bases, in that order; junction bases with no gene match: 21. The CDR3 reads CASSKGQGKVDGGWAQHF. The CDR3 bases are TGTGCCAGCAGTAAGGGACAGGGGAAAGTAGATGGGGGTTGGGCCCAGCATTTT.

V gene TRBV7-9 combines with J gene TRBJ1-1; weak D call: TRBD1 (5 bases). V lost 2 bases, J lost 4 bases, and 17 bases lay in between. CDR1 SEHNR and CDR2 FQNEAQ come from the germline V gene (reference sequence). The CDR3 runs 16 residues. The CDR3 DNA is TGTGCCAGCAGCTTACGCGGGACGGCAGAAGCCACTGAAGCTTTCTTT. Amino acids: CASSLRGTAEATEAFF.

V and J are TRBV5-4 and TRBJ2-5; 9 bases line up with TRBD2. The V gene end was trimmed by 2 bases and the J gene end by 5 bases; junction bases not matched to a gene: 7. Germline CDR1 SGHNT, CDR2 YYREEE (reference sequence). This CDR3 is 15 amino acids long. CDR3 in amino acids: CASSFGGRASETQYF. The CDR3 nucleotides are TGTGCCAGCAGCTTTGGCGGGAGGGCCTCGGAGACCCAGTACTTC.